A single sample gave rise to the 12 T cell receptor beta chains below, sequenced in a study of blood T cell repertoires in COVID-19. The protocol was immunoSEQ multiplex PCR, while the TCRdb copy is restricted to in-frame clones and leaves out a portion. This sample has approximately 300,000 clones, with 75% to 90% found just once. The source material was PBMCs or T cells enriched from blood (not recorded which). Every receptor here comes from a woman aged 25 to 39 who had been exposed to COVID-19.

The chain has TRBV18 and TRBJ1-5, with 9 bases matching TRBD1. CDR1 and CDR2 (germline): KGHSH, LQKENI. J was trimmed by 4 bases and V by 3 bases; bases with no gene match: 4. This CDR3 has 15 residues. CDR3 coding DNA: TGTGCCAGCTCACCGGTGGGGACAGGGAATCAGCCCCAGCATTTT. It translates to CASSPVGTGNQPQHF.

The chain is built from TRBV5-6 and TRBJ1-2, with a possible D match to TRBD1 (5 bases). Trimming shortened V by 0 bases and J by 5 bases, and 11 bases separated the two germline ends. This CDR3 has 14 residues. The germline V gene has CDR1 SGHDT and CDR2 YYEEEE. The CDR3 protein is CASSLARGGYGYTF. The CDR3, as DNA: TGTGCCAGCAGCTTGGCTAGGGGAGGGTATGGCTACACCTTC.

This clone occurred once. The rearrangement links TRBV7-3 to TRBJ2-1, with no clear D. Germline V CDR1 and CDR2: SGHTA, FQGTGA. This CDR3 has 13 residues. Trimming removed 2 bases from V and 15 bases from J, with 17 bases in between. The CDR3 reads CASSLDSRNDLFF. The CDR3 bases are TGTGCCAGCAGCTTAGATTCGAGAAACGATCTGTTCTTC.

This sequence joins TRBV30 and TRBJ1-1; D not resolved. Germline V CDR1 and CDR2: GTSNPN, SVGIG (reference sequence). The germline V and J ends were trimmed by 6 bases and 1 base, with 12 bases remaining between them. This CDR3 is built from 13 residues. CDR3 residues: CACQPSGNTEAFF. The CDR3 DNA reads TGTGCCTGTCAACCCTCCGGGAACACTGAAGCTTTCTTT.

This clone was counted between two and nine times. The chain joins TRBV28 to TRBJ1-5; 9 positions agree with TRBD1. The CDR3 covers 15 residues. V lost 5 bases, J lost 7 bases, and 9 bases stayed unmatched. Germline V lookup: CDR1 MDHEN, CDR2 SYDVKM. The CDR3 sequence: CASSTEGTGTQPQHF. For the CDR3, the DNA is TGTGCCAGCAGTACCGAAGGGACAGGGACCCAGCCCCAGCATTTT.

The chain combines TRBV30 with TRBJ1-6; no definite D call. The CDR3 runs 12 residues. With 3 bases removed from V and 7 bases from J, the gap between germline ends came to 7 bases. The germline gives CDR1 GTSNPN, CDR2 SVGIG (reference sequence). The DNA for the CDR3 is TGTGCCTGGAGACCTAACAATTCACCCCTCCACTTT. Encoded protein: CAWRPNNSPLHF.

The chain couples TRBV6-5 to TRBJ2-5; D perhaps matches TRBD2 (5 bases). The CDR3 is 14 amino acids. Germline assignment: CDR1 MNHEY and CDR2 SVGAGI. V shed 8 bases and J shed 5 bases, with 18 bases lying between them. The CDR3 DNA reads TGTGCCAGCCAACCACTCTACGGCGGGGAGACCCAGTACTTC. Residues: CASQPLYGGETQYF.

V and J are TRBV20-1 and TRBJ2-7; 9 bases are a match to TRBD1. Germline lookup yields CDR1 DFQATT and CDR2 SNEGSKA (reference sequence). The J segment lost 1 base and the V segment lost 3 bases, leaving 4 bases of the junction unmatched. This CDR3 spans 14 amino acids. The CDR3 region has the DNA TGCAGTGCTAGTCGAGACAGGGGGTCCTACGAGCAGTACTTC. Amino acids: CSASRDRGSYEQYF.

This clone was seen more than once but under ten times. The chain links TRBV6-1 to TRBJ1-5; D is unresolved. The CDR3 is 16 amino acids. Germline V gene sequence: CDR1 MNHNS, CDR2 SASEGT. V lost 1 base, J lost 6 bases, and 16 bases lay in between. The CDR3 DNA sequence: TGTGCCAGCAGTGAAGGCAGTAGTTCAGGCGTTCAGCCCCAGCATTTT. Translated: CASSEGSSSGVQPQHF.

This clone occurred a few times. V is TRBV4-1 and J is TRBJ2-7; D gene unclear. The V gene's germline CDR1 is MGHRA and CDR2 YSYEKL. The V and J ends lost 1 base and 1 base respectively, with 11 bases between them. This CDR3 contains 15 residues. The CDR3 DNA follows: TGCGCCAGCAGCCAAGTGGAAGACTCTTCCTACGAGCAGTACTTC. As protein: CASSQVEDSSYEQYF.

J is TRBJ1-2 and V is TRBV12-5, with 11 bases lining up with TRBD1. This CDR3 has 20 residues. Trimming at V came to 0 bases and at J to 4 bases, leaving 16 bases not matched to a gene. Germline CDR1 LGHNT, CDR2 FRNRAP. CDR3 sequence (DNA): TGTGCTAGTGGTTTGGTAGACAAGGACAGGGGGCCCTCAGGGAGCTATGGCTACACCTTC. Encoded protein: CASGLVDKDRGPSGSYGYTF.

This clone was seen only a few times. This chain links TRBV19 with TRBJ2-7, with 9 bases that match TRBD2. J gave up 1 base and V 1 base, and 5 bases lay outside the gene matches. The CDR3 runs 16 residues. The germline CDR1 and CDR2 sequences are LNHDA and SQIVND (reference sequence). CDR3 nucleotide sequence: TGTGCCAGTAGTATAGGCGCAGCGGGGGGTTCCTACGAGCAGTACTTC. Residues: CASSIGAAGGSYEQYF.